This is a list of T cell receptor beta chains from one sample in a study of cytomegalovirus exposure and HLA in healthy donors. Data came from immunoSEQ multiplex PCR; TCRdb stores just in-frame clones and leaves some out. The sample lists approximately 300,000 clones; 86% were seen once. Source material: PBMCs. The receptors stem from a woman between 18 and 29 years old in good health and CMV-seronegative. CDR3s include the opening cysteine and the closing phenylalanine or tryptophan. A D gene is named only where the DNA matches it firmly. The size field is filled for only some rows; it gives once, few, many or a size class.

v_gene	len	d_gene	j_gene	abundance	CDR3nt	CDR3aa
TRBV15	15	TRBD2	TRBJ2-2	once	TGTGCCACCAGCTTCCGACTAGCGTGGTCCGGGGAGCTGTTTTTT	CATSFRLAWSGELFF
TRBV15	14	TRBD1	TRBJ1-5	-	TGTGCCACCAGTCGGGACAGGGGGCCGGAGCCCCAGCATTTT	CATSRDRGPEPQHF
TRBV19	15	-	TRBJ2-5	-	TGTGCCAGTAGTCTCGGCCCGCGGGGCCAAGAGACCCAGTACTTC	CASSLGPRGQETQYF
TRBV18	13	-	TRBJ1-2	few	TGTGCCAGCTCACCACAACGGGACTATGGCTACACCTTC	CASSPQRDYGYTF
TRBV2	15	TRBD2	TRBJ2-5	-	TGTGCCAGCAGTGTGACTAGCGGGAGACAGGAGACCCAGTACTTC	CASSVTSGRQETQYF
TRBV6-5	15	-	TRBJ1-3	-	TGTGCCAGCAGTTACGCAGGGGCGCGTGGAAACACCATATATTTT	CASSYAGARGNTIYF
TRBV7-9	14	-	TRBJ2-5	once	TGTGCCAGCAGCTTATTCGGAGAGCAAGAGACCCAGTACTTC	CASSLFGEQETQYF
TRBV7-9	14	-	TRBJ2-7	-	TGTGCCAGCAGCTTACGCGAGCGGAGATACGAGCAGTACTTC	CASSLRERRYEQYF
TRBV5-1	14	-	TRBJ2-2	-	TGCGCCAGCAGCTTGGGGCGGGACACCGGGGAGCTGTTTTTT	CASSLGRDTGELFF
TRBV9	13	TRBD2	TRBJ2-3	-	TGTGCCAGCAGCGCGGGACCGCGGGAGGCGCAGTATTTT	CASSAGPREAQYF
TRBV9	14	-	TRBJ2-7	-	TGTGCCAGCAGCGAAGACCCGGCGGGGTACGAGCAGTACTTC	CASSEDPAGYEQYF
TRBV16	17	-	TRBJ2-3	-	TGTGCCAGCAGCCAATTGAGCAGGGGAGTTCACACAGATACGCAGTATTTT	CASSQLSRGVHTDTQYF
TRBV19	13	TRBD1	TRBJ1-5	few	TGTGCCAGTAGTACGGACAGGGTTCAGCCCCAGCATTTT	CASSTDRVQPQHF
TRBV7-2	13	-	TRBJ2-7	-	TGTGCCAGCAGTGTGACAGGACCACCCGAGCAGTACTTC	CASSVTGPPEQYF
TRBV7-2	15	-	TRBJ2-7	-	TGTGCCAGCAGTTCACCTCAGGGGCCCTCCTACGAGCAGTACTTC	CASSSPQGPSYEQYF
TRBV9	14	-	TRBJ2-1	-	TGTGCCAGCAGCGTAGCAGACTCCTACAATGAGCAGTTCTTC	CASSVADSYNEQFF
TRBV7-9	16	TRBD1	TRBJ2-2	-	TGTGCCAGCAGCCCCAGGGGGACAGGGTCCGCCGGGGAGCTGTTTTTT	CASSPRGTGSAGELFF
TRBV30	12	-	TRBJ2-1	-	TGTGCCTGGAGTGTGACGGGGAATGAGCAGTTCTTC	CAWSVTGNEQFF
TRBV6-5	11	-	TRBJ2-7	-	TGTGCCAGCAGTTCTTTATACGAGCAGTACTTC	CASSSLYEQYF
TRBV4-3	17	TRBD1	TRBJ2-7	-	TGCGCCAGCAGCCAAGAAAGGGGACAGTTTCCCTCCTACGAGCAGTACTTC	CASSQERGQFPSYEQYF
TRBV29-1	16	-	TRBJ2-1	-	TGCAGCGTTGAAGAAAGGCCGAGGAGGACCTACAATGAGCAGTTCTTC	CSVEERPRRTYNEQFF
TRBV29-1	13	TRBD2	TRBJ2-3	-	TGCAGCGTTGGGGGACTAGCGACAGATACGCAGTATTTT	CSVGGLATDTQYF
TRBV27	15	TRBD2	TRBJ2-7	-	TGTGCCAGCAGTTTTAGACAGCGGGAGGGCCGAGAGCAGTACTTC	CASSFRQREGREQYF
TRBV5-1	14	TRBD1	TRBJ1-4	-	TGCGCCAGCAGCCAGGGACAGCTAAATGAAAAACTGTTTTTT	CASSQGQLNEKLFF
TRBV29-1	11	TRBD1	TRBJ1-1	-	TGCAGCGTCCTCGGACAGGGAAGGGCTTTCTTT	CSVLGQGRAFF
TRBV5-4	15	-	TRBJ2-7	-	TGTGCCAGCAGCTTGGGACTAACTAGCTCCTACGAGCAGTACTTC	CASSLGLTSSYEQYF
TRBV27	16	-	TRBJ2-7	-	TGTGCCAGCAGTTTTGGGGGCCCCAGGGACCTCTACGAGCAGTACTTC	CASSFGGPRDLYEQYF